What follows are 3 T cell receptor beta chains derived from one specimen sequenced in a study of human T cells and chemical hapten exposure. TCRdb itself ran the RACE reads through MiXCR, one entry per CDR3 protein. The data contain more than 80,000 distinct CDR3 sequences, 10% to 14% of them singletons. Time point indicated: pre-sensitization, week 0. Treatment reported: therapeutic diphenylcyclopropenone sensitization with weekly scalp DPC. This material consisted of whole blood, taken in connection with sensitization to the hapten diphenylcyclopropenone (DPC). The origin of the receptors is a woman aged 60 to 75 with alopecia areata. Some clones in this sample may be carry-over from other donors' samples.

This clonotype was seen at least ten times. DNA for the CDR3: TGTGCCAGTAGTATTTGGGGACAGGGGGCAGACGGCAATCAGCCCCAGCATTTT. Encoded protein: CASSIWGQGADGNQPQHF. This chain links TRBV19 with TRBJ1-5, with 12 bases identical to TRBD1. The V gene's germline CDR1 is LNHDA and CDR2 SQIVND (reference sequence). CDR3 length equals 18 residues. V trimming: 3 bases; J trimming: 2 bases; junction bases outside the gene matches: 8.

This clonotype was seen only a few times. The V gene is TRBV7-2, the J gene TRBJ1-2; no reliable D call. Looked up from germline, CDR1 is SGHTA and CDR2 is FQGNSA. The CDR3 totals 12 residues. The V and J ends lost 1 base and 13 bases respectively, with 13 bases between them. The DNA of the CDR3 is TGTGCCAGCAGCTTAGGTCGGGATATCATCACCTTC. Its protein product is CASSLGRDIITF.

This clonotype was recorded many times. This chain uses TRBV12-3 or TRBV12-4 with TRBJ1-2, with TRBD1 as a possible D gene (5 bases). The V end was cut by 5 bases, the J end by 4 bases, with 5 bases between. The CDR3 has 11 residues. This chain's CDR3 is CASSQGYGYTF. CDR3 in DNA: TGTGCCAGCAGTCAGGGCTATGGCTACACCTTC.